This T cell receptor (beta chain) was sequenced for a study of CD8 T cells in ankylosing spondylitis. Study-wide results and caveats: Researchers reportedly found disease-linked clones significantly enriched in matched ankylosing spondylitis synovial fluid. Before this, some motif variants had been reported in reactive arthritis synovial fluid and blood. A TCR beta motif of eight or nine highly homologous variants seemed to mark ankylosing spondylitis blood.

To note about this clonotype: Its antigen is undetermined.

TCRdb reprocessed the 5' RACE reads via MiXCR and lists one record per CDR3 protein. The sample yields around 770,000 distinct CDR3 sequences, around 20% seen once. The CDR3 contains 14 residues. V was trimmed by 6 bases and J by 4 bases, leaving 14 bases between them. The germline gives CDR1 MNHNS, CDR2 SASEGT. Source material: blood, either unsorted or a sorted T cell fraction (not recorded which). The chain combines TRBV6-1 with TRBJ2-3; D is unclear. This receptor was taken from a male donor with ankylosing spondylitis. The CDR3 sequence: CASSPVYSADTQYF. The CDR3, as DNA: TGTGCCAGCAGCCCAGTCTATTCCGCAGATACGCAGTATTTT.